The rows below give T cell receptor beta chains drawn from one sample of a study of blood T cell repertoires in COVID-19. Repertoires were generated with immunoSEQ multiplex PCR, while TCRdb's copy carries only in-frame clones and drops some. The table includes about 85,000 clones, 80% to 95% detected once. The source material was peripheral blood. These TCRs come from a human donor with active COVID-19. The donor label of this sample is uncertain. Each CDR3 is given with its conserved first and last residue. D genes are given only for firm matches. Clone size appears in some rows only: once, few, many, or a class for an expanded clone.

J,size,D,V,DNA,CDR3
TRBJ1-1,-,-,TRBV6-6,TGTGCCAGCAGTTACTGGGCGATAGGAAACACTGAAGCTTTCTTT,CASSYWAIGNTEAFF
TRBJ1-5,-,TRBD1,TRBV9,TGTGCCAGCAGCGTAGAAGACAGGGATCAGCCCCAGCATTTT,CASSVEDRDQPQHF
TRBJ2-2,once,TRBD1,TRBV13,TGTGCCAGCAGCTGGGGCGGGACAGGGGGAATCGCCGGGGAGCTGTTTTTT,CASSWGGTGGIAGELFF
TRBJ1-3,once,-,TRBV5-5,TGTGCCAGCAGCTTGGATTGGCGGCTACTGAGCTCTGGAAACACCATATATTTT,CASSLDWRLLSSGNTIYF
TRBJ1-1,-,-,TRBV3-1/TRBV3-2,TGTGCCAGCAGCCAAGATAGAGGGTTTGAAGCTTTCTTT,CASSQDRGFEAFF
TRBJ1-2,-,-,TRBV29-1,TGCAGTGCCGGGGGTCTTAACTATGGCTACACCTTC,CSAGGLNYGYTF
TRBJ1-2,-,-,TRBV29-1,TGCAGCGTTGAAGATAGGGGGACGCCGGGTGGCTATGGCTACACCTTC,CSVEDRGTPGGYGYTF
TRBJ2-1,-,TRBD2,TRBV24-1,TGTGCCACCAGTGAGCGCGGAGCGGGGTACAATGAGCAGTTCTTC,CATSERGAGYNEQFF
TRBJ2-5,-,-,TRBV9,TGTGCCAGCAGCGGGATAACTACAGGGATAGAGACCCAGTACTTC,CASSGITTGIETQYF
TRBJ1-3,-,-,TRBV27,TGTGCCAGCAGTCCCCGCCAGGGGAAGGTAAACACCATATATTTT,CASSPRQGKVNTIYF
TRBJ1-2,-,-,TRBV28,TGTGCCAGCAGTTCTTACAGGGCGAGCTACACCTTC,CASSSYRASYTF
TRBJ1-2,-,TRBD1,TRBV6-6,TGTGCCAGCAGTTATAGAGGGGGCGCGGGTGGCTACACCTTC,CASSYRGGAGGYTF
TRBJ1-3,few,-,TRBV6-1,TGTGCCAGCAGTGGCACTATTGGGTTCTCTGGAAACACCATATATTTT,CASSGTIGFSGNTIYF
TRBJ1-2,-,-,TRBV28,TGTGCCAGCAATAACTTGCCTAACTATGGCTACACCTTC,CASNNLPNYGYTF
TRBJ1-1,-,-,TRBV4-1,TGCGCCAGCAGCCTTAACCCCGAGTTACGGACTGAAGCTTTCTTT,CASSLNPELRTEAFF
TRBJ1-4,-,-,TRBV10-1,TGCGCCAGCAGTGAGTCCCTACCCGGGGAACTGTTTTTT,CASSESLPGELFF
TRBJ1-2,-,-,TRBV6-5,TGTGCCAGCAGTTACCGCGGGAGGGGGGAGTATGGCTACACCTTC,CASSYRGRGEYGYTF
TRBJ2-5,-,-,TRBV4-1,TGCGCCAGCAGCCCCCGTGGCGGGGAAGAGACCCAGTACTTC,CASSPRGGEETQYF
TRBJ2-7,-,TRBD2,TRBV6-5,TGTGCCAGCAGTTCCCCGACTAGCGGGGCCCGGTACGAGCAGTACTTC,CASSSPTSGARYEQYF
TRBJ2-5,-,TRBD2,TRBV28,TGTGCCAGCAGTTCACAGACTAGCGGGGTATGGGAGACCCAGTACTTC,CASSSQTSGVWETQYF
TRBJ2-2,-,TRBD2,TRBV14,TGTGCCAGCAGCGCACCCGTCCCCACCGAGCGGGACGCGAACACCGGGGAGCTGTTTTTT,CASSAPVPTERDANTGELFF
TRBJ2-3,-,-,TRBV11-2,TGTGCCAGCAGCTTAGCTGTAGCAGGGGGCACAGATACGCAGTATTTT,CASSLAVAGGTDTQYF
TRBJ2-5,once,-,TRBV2,TGTGCCAGCAGTGATGGTGGGGGCGGGGAGACCCAGTACTTC,CASSDGGGGETQYF
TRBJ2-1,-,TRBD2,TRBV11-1,TGTGCCAGCAGCGCTTTAGGGACTAGCGGGGGCAATGAGCAGTTCTTC,CASSALGTSGGNEQFF